This is a list of T cell receptor beta chains from one sample in a study of human T cells and chemical hapten exposure. Each CDR3 protein is one row after TCRdb ran MiXCR on the RACE reads. The sample has under 85,000 distinct CDR3 sequences, about a tenth seen once. Here the sequenced sample was whole blood, taken in connection with sensitization to the hapten diphenylcyclopropenone (DPC). The receptors shown here come from a woman aged 45-65 years with alopecia areata. Some clones in this sample may be carry-over from other donors' samples. Each CDR3 is given with its conserved first and last residue. A D gene is named only where the DNA matches it firmly. Clone size is given for some rows only: seen once, a few or many times, or a class if the clone is expanded.

D gene	V gene	J gene	clone size	CDR3 DNA	CDR3 protein
NA	TRBV7-2	TRBJ1-5	few	TGTGCCAGCAGCCCACGACAAGGCAATCAGCCCCAGCATTTT	CASSPRQGNQPQHF
TRBD2	TRBV7-6	TRBJ2-3	few	TGTGCCAGCAGCCCGGGACTCCTGGGGGGGACAGATACGCAGTATTTT	CASSPGLLGGTDTQYF
TRBD2	TRBV20-1	TRBJ2-3	few	TGCAGTGCCGCAGCGGGATTGCGGGATACGCAGTATTTT	CSAAAGLRDTQYF
TRBD2	TRBV28	TRBJ2-7	NA	TGTGCCAGCAGTCCCGGACTAGCGAGTACCTACGAGCAGTACTTC	CASSPGLASTYEQYF
NA	TRBV12-3/TRBV12-4	TRBJ2-1	many	TGTGCCAGCAGCCACCGCTGGGGCAGCAATGAGCAGTTCTTC	CASSHRWGSNEQFF
TRBD1	TRBV25-1	TRBJ2-5	once	TGTGCCAGCAGTGACGCAGGGGGCGTTGGGGAGACCCAGTACTTC	CASSDAGGVGETQYF
NA	TRBV14	TRBJ1-2	many	TGTGCCAGCAGCCAAGGGGCAGGAGGCGCCTATGGCTACACCTTC	CASSQGAGGAYGYTF
TRBD2	TRBV11-2	TRBJ2-7	NA	TGTGCCAGCAGCTTAGATCCCCGGACTAGCGGGAATTTC	CASSLDPRTSGNF
TRBD2	TRBV29-1	TRBJ2-3	NA	TGCAGCGTCGTAGCGGGAGCACCAGATACGCAGTATTTT	CSVVAGAPDTQYF
NA	TRBV20-1	TRBJ1-6	few	TGCAGTGCTAGAGCTGGCTCCCAAGGTTCACCCCTCCACTTT	CSARAGSQGSPLHF
NA	TRBV25-1	TRBJ1-1	NA	TGTGCCAGCAGTCCTTTCCTGGGGACAACGAACACTGAAGCTTTCTTT	CASSPFLGTTNTEAFF
NA	TRBV3-1	TRBJ1-1	many	TGTGCCAGCAGCCAAGATCGGGAGGAAGCTTTCTTT	CASSQDREEAFF
NA	TRBV4-2	TRBJ1-5	once	TGTGCCAGCAGCCGAGCCGAAGGGGCAGCAAATCAGCCCCAGCATTTT	CASSRAEGAANQPQHF
TRBD1	TRBV24-1	TRBJ1-2	many	TGTGCCACCAGTGAATCGGGACAGCACTATGGCTACACCTTC	CATSESGQHYGYTF
NA	TRBV29-1	TRBJ1-1	many	TGCAGCGCTACGCGGACAGCGAACACTGAAGCTTTCTTT	CSATRTANTEAFF
TRBD1	TRBV7-9	TRBJ1-5	many	TGTGCCAGCAGCGCAGGGACAGGGCGAGGGAGCAATCAGCCCCAGCATTTT	CASSAGTGRGSNQPQHF
NA	TRBV5-1	TRBJ2-7	many	TGCGCCAGCAGCTACAGCGGAAGCTCCTACGAGCAGTACTTC	CASSYSGSSYEQYF
NA	TRBV5-1	TRBJ2-1	NA	TGCGCCACCTCCGGCCTAGGTTCCTACAATGAGCAGTTCTTC	CATSGLGSYNEQFF
NA	TRBV5-5	TRBJ2-1	few	TGTGCCAGCAGCGCCACGACTAGGCCTGAGAATGAGCAGTTCTTC	CASSATTRPENEQFF
TRBD2	TRBV29-1	TRBJ2-7	many	TGCAGCGTTAGGTCCGGGACTAGCGGAACCTACGAGCAGTACTTC	CSVRSGTSGTYEQYF
TRBD2	TRBV27	TRBJ2-3	many	TGTGCCAGCAGGGCTAGCGGGCTAGATACGCAGTATTTT	CASRASGLDTQYF
NA	TRBV10-1	TRBJ2-1	NA	TGCGCCAGCAACCCGGACTACCAGGTGTACAATGAGCAGTTCTTC	CASNPDYQVYNEQFF
TRBD1	TRBV10-3	TRBJ1-1	NA	TGTGCCATCAGTGAGTCGCGGGACAGGGTTACTGAAGCTTTCTTT	CAISESRDRVTEAFF
TRBD2	TRBV13	TRBJ2-5	many	TGTGCCAGCAGCTTTAGCGGGAGTCAGAAAGAGACCCAGTACTTC	CASSFSGSQKETQYF
NA	TRBV6-5	TRBJ1-1	many	TGTGCCAGCGGCAGGGTAAGCAGCACTGAAGCTTTCTTT	CASGRVSSTEAFF
TRBD2	TRBV11-2	TRBJ2-5	NA	TGTGCCAGCAGCCCTTCAGCGGGAAGGACAGAGACCCAGTACTTC	CASSPSAGRTETQYF
NA	TRBV27	TRBJ2-1	many	TGTGCCAGCAGTTTGGGGCGGGCCAGTACGCATGAGCAGTTCTTC	CASSLGRASTHEQFF
NA	TRBV28	TRBJ2-7	NA	TGTGCCAGCAGTTTAGTAACACGGACCTACGAGCAGTACTTC	CASSLVTRTYEQYF
TRBD1	TRBV29-1	TRBJ2-6	many	TGCAGCGTTGGGGACAGGGGCCTCTCTGGGGCCAACGTCCTGACTTTC	CSVGDRGLSGANVLTF
NA	TRBV7-2	TRBJ2-5	many	TGTGCCAGCAGCCGGGGTCTAGCCCCAGAAGAGACCCAGTACTTC	CASSRGLAPEETQYF
NA	TRBV9	TRBJ1-1	few	TGTGCCAGCAGCGCCCGCGCAGGCGAGGGCACTGAAGCTTTCTTT	CASSARAGEGTEAFF
TRBD1	TRBV12-3/TRBV12-4	TRBJ1-5	many	TGTGCCAGCAGGCCGGGACAGAAAAATCAGCCCCAGCATTTT	CASRPGQKNQPQHF
TRBD1	TRBV5-1	TRBJ2-1	many	TGCGCCAGCAGTTCGGGACAGGTCGGCAATGAGCAGTTCTTC	CASSSGQVGNEQFF
NA	TRBV7-9	TRBJ1-1	many	TGTGCCAGCAGCTTAGTCACTGAAGCTTTCTTT	CASSLVTEAFF
TRBD2	TRBV29-1	TRBJ2-3	NA	TGCAGCGTTGTAACTAGCGGGAGTCCAGATACGCAGTATTTT	CSVVTSGSPDTQYF
NA	TRBV25-1	TRBJ2-7	many	TGTGCCAGCAGTGTAGCGATCGAGCAGTACTTC	CASSVAIEQYF
TRBD1	TRBV30	TRBJ2-7	NA	TGTGCCTGGGGAACGGGACAGGGCGTTTTCTACGAGCAGTACTTC	CAWGTGQGVFYEQYF
NA	TRBV20-1	TRBJ1-5	many	TGCAGTGCTACAACAGACAGAAATCAGCCCCAGCATTTT	CSATTDRNQPQHF
NA	TRBV5-4	TRBJ2-7	few	TGTGCCAGCAGCTTTTTGGATATACGGGGTATTTACTACGAGCAGTACTTC	CASSFLDIRGIYYEQYF
TRBD1	TRBV3-1	TRBJ2-5	many	TGTGCCAGCAGCTCCCCGGACAGGGCGTACCAAGAGACCCAGTACTTC	CASSSPDRAYQETQYF
NA	TRBV7-8	TRBJ2-1	many	TGTGCCAGCAGCTTAGCGGGGGTGTCCTACAATGAGCAGTTCTTC	CASSLAGVSYNEQFF